The source of this T cell receptor beta chain is a study of blood T cell repertoires in COVID-19. Seattle researchers signed up patients amid active infection and tracked them longitudinally. Sequenced by immunoSEQ multiplex PCR; TCRdb stores in-frame clones only, minus some. Of 400,000 or so clones in the sample, approximately 91% were seen once. The CDR3 totals 15 residues. Germline CDR1 and CDR2: MDHEN and SYDVKM. With 5 bases clipped from V and 7 bases from J, the junction kept 13 bases outside the gene matches. This chain joins TRBV28 and TRBJ1-2, with TRBD1 matching over 7 bases. Source material: peripheral blood. The receptor was isolated from a woman aged 40 to 50 with COVID-19, enrolled during active disease. The CDR3 nucleotides read TGTGCCAGCAGTGTTTTGACAGGGCTCATTACTGGCTACACCTTC. It yields the protein CASSVLTGLITGYTF.